This TCR beta chain was recovered during a study of T cell changes during pregnancy in multiple sclerosis. Trimming took 3 bases from V and 3 from J; bases not matched to a gene: 1. Germline V lookup: CDR1 SGDLS, CDR2 YYNGEE. The CDR3 is 13 amino acids. TCRdb's table, derived via immunoSEQ multiplex PCR, lists solely in-frame clones and lacks some. The sample includes around 100,000 clones, 90% to 95% of them seen just once. This TCR derives from a female donor with multiple sclerosis, enrolled in a pregnancy study. The V call is TRBV9, the J call TRBJ2-5, with TRBD2 matching over 8 bases. Source: peripheral blood, taken before pregnancy. CDR3 DNA sequence: TGTGCCAGCAGCGGTAGCGGGAAAGAGACCCAGTACTTC. It codes for CASSGSGKETQYF.